This T cell receptor (beta chain) was found in a study of T and B cells in COVID-19 patients. The wider study: Blood was sampled from COVID-19 patients who were either actively infected or recovered.

TRB rearrangements were amplified by multiplex PCR with BIOMED2 TRB-A/B primers. TCRdb processed the multiplex PCR reads anew with MiXCR; each CDR3 protein has one entry. Found here are more than 20,000 distinct CDR3 sequences, about 33% of them singletons; the top ten hold more than 1.5%. Blood genomic DNA input for TRB amplification was 250-500 ng. General study results and limits: Patients with COVID-19 reportedly showed strongly skewed T cell receptor beta variable and joining gene usage.

Germline V gene sequence: CDR1 SGHAT, CDR2 FQDESV (reference sequence). Unmatched junction bases numbered 5, after V lost 1 base and J lost 4 bases. This CDR3 has 15 residues. This clonotype was counted only a few times. The antigen is not known. The sequencing input was blood. V is TRBV11-1 and J is TRBJ2-7; 9 bases fit TRBD2. The TCR originated in a human donor who had recovered from COVID-19. The CDR3 bases are TGTGCCAGCAGCTTAGGTCCAGCGGGAGGTTACGAGCAGTACTTC. It codes for CASSLGPAGGYEQYF.